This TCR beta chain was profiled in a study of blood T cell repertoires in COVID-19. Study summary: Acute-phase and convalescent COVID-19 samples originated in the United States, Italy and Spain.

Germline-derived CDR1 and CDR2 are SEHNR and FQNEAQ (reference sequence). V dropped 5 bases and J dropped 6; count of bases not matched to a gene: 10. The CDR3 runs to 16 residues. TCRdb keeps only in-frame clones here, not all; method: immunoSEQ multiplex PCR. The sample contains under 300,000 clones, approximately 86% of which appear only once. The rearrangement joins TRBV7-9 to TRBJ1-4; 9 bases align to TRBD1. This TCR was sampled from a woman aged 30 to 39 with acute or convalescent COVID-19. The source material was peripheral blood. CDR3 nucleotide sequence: TGTGCCAGCAGCCCGCTAGCCCGGACAGGGGATGAAAAACTGTTTTTT. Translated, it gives CASSPLARTGDEKLFF.